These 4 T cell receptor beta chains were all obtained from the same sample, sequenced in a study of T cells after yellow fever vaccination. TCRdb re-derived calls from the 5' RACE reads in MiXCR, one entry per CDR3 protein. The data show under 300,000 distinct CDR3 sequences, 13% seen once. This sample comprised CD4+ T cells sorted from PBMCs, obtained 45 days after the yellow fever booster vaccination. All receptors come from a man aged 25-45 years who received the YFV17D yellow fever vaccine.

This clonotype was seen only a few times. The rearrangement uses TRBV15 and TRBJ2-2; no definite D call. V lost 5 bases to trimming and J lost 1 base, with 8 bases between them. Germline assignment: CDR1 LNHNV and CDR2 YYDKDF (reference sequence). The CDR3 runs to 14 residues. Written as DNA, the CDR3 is TGTGCCACCAGCCCGACGGTGAACACCGGGGAGCTGTTTTTT. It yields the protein CATSPTVNTGELFF.

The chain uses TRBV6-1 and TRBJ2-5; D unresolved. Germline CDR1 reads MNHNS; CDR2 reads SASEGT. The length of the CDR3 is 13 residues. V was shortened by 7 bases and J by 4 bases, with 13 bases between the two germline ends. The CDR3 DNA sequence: TGTGCCAGCAACAAGGCAGGTCTAGAGACCCAGTACTTC. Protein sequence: CASNKAGLETQYF.

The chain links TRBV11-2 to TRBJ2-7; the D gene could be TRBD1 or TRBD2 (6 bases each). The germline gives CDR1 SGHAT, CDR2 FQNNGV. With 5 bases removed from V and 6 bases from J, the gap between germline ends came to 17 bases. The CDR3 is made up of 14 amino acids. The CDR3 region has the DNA TGTGCCAGCAGCCGCGGGACACAAGGCCGCGAGCAGTACTTC. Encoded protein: CASSRGTQGREQYF.

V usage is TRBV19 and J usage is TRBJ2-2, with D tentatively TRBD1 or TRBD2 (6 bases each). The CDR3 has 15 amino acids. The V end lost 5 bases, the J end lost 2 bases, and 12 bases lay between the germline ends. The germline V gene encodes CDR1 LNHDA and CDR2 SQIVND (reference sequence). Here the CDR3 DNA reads TGTGCCAGTAGTCGGGGGCCCCTCAACACCGGGGAGCTGTTTTTT. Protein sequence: CASSRGPLNTGELFF.